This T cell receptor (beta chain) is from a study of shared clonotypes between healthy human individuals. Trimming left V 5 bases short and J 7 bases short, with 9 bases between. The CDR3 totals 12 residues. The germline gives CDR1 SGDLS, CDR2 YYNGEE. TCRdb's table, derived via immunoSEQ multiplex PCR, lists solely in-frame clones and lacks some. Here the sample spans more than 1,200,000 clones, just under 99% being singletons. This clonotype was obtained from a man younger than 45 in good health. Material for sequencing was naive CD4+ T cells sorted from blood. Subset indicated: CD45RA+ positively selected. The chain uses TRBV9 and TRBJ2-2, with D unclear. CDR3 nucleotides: TGTGCCAGCAGTCGAACGGGCGGGGAGCTGTTTTTT. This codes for CASSRTGGELFF.